This T cell receptor (beta chain) was documented in a study of beta chain features in type 1 diabetes. The study reverse transcribed the entire isolated RNA, so it sequenced expressed TCRB transcripts. The protocol was immunoSEQ multiplex PCR, while the TCRdb copy is restricted to in-frame clones and leaves out a portion. The data show roughly 150,000 clones, approximately 8.8% seen once. Study conclusions and caveats: Shorter templates may be favored by PCR, equally so in patients and controls. When VDJ junctions were examined, type 1 diabetes patients showed fewer insertions and more deletions. Type 1 diabetes patients had TCRB CDR3s that were shorter (moderately but significantly so) in all four CD4+ subsets.

The V and J ends lost 3 bases and 8 bases, in that order; junction bases with no gene match: 7. The CDR3 has 14 residues. Germline lookup yields CDR1 LNHNV and CDR2 YYDKDF (reference sequence). Remarks on this clone: Its antigen is undetermined.

The V call is TRBV15, the J call TRBJ2-1, with 7 bases fitting TRBD2. The sequence was obtained from a woman aged 25 to 45 with type 1 diabetes. Specimen: central memory CD4+ T cells from blood. The CDR3 loop is CATSRGGSVDEQFF. Here the CDR3 DNA reads TGTGCCACCAGCAGGGGCGGGAGCGTAGATGAGCAGTTCTTC.